The entry that follows covers one T cell receptor (beta chain) sequence. The data belong to a study of blood T cell repertoires in COVID-19. Generated by immunoSEQ multiplex PCR, the TCRdb table keeps only in-frame clones and is missing some. The data show some 300,000 clones, with roughly 89% seen just once and about 8.4% held by the top ten. This CDR3 comprises 14 residues. V was pared by 7 bases and J by 5 bases, with 5 bases of the junction left unmatched. CDR1 is LGHDT and CDR2 is YNNKEL in the germline V gene (reference sequence). Sample: PBMCs or T cells enriched from blood (not recorded which). The V and J genes are TRBV3-1 (or the pseudogene TRBV3-2) and TRBJ2-2; TRBD1 agrees at 9 bases. This receptor was obtained from a woman aged 30 to 39 who had recovered from COVID-19. The CDR3 DNA reads as TGTGCCAGCAACCAGGGACAGGGAACCGGGGAGCTGTTTTTT. It specifies CASNQGQGTGELFF.